This T cell receptor (beta chain) was identified in a study of identical twins. Study observations and caveats: Cross-sectional statistics, not tracking of the same donors, supported the conclusions. Fewer insertions were carried by abundant cord blood beta clonotypes, but none was seen in memory repertoires. Diverse VJ usage suggested most zero-insertion clonotypes were not invariant T cells.

The CDR3 runs to 16 residues. Germline V gives CDR1 MDHEN, CDR2 SYDVKM. With V trimmed by 1 base and J by 6 bases, 11 bases remained unmatched. To note about this clonotype: The antigen is undetermined.

Template switching (which added a universal primer site) was used, and cDNA carried unique molecular identifiers. TCRdb re-derived calls from the 5' RACE reads in MiXCR, one entry per CDR3 protein. The sample carries approximately 410,000 distinct CDR3 sequences, less than 20% recorded once. Material for sequencing was naive T cells sorted from blood. The sequence was obtained from a man aged 50-59 years in good health. The chain couples TRBV28 to TRBJ1-2; TRBD1 matches 7 bases. The CDR3 loop is CASSLSQQGRGNGYTF. The CDR3 DNA reads as TGTGCCAGCAGTTTATCCCAACAGGGGAGGGGCAATGGCTACACCTTC.